Presented here are 22 T cell receptor beta chains from one specimen sequenced in a study of blood T cell repertoires in COVID-19. The table came from immunoSEQ multiplex PCR; TCRdb's copy has only in-frame clones and leaves some out. This repertoire shows about 340,000 clones, approximately 83% found once; its top ten account for approximately 4.6%. Source material: PBMCs or T cells enriched from blood (not recorded which). The receptors shown here come from a woman aged 40 to 50 with acute COVID-19.

The chain combines TRBV5-4 with TRBJ1-6; D possibly corresponds to TRBD1 (6 bases). This CDR3 is 14 amino acids long. CDR1 SGHNT and CDR2 YYREEE come from the germline V gene (reference sequence). Trimming cost V 3 bases and J 9 bases, with 13 bases left between them. CDR3 in DNA: TGTGCCAGCAGCTCCGGACAGTTTGGTTCACCCCTCCACTTT. The encoded protein is CASSSGQFGSPLHF.

J is TRBJ2-5 and V is TRBV3-1 (or the pseudogene TRBV3-2), with D perhaps TRBD1 or TRBD2 (9 bases each). The CDR3 length is 19 residues. Trimming pared 4 bases from V and 4 bases from J, leaving 28 bases between. From germline, CDR1 is LGHDT and CDR2 YNNKEL (reference sequence). This chain's CDR3 is CASSRPGTGLAGRRETQYF. DNA for the CDR3: TGTGCCAGCAGCCGCCCGGGGACAGGGCTAGCGGGAAGGCGAGAGACCCAGTACTTC.

The chain employs TRBV28 and TRBJ1-4; D is perhaps TRBD1 (5 bases). Trimming stripped 7 bases from V and 3 bases from J, with 12 bases between. Germline V gene sequence: CDR1 MDHEN, CDR2 SYDVKM. CDR3 size: 14 residues. In DNA form, the CDR3 reads TGTGCCAGCAACCCGGGGGGATCTAATGAAAAACTGTTTTTT. This gives the protein CASNPGGSNEKLFF.

The chain joins TRBV14 to TRBJ2-7; perhaps TRBD1 as D (5 bases). CDR1 SGHDN and CDR2 FVKESK come from the germline V gene. The CDR3 extends over 14 amino acids. Trimming shortened V by 4 bases and J by 1 base, and 11 bases separated the two germline ends. This chain's CDR3 is CASSPRQISYEQYF. For the CDR3, the DNA is TGTGCCAGCAGCCCAAGACAGATTTCCTACGAGCAGTACTTC.

The chain couples TRBV7-2 to TRBJ1-3; a possible D gene is TRBD1 (6 bases). Germline V gives CDR1 SGHTA, CDR2 FQGNSA. V was clipped by 6 bases and J by 0 bases, with 15 bases between them. This CDR3 is built from 16 residues. CDR3 loop: CASRRGQRNSGNTIYF. The CDR3 DNA sequence: TGTGCCAGCAGACGCGGACAGCGAAACTCTGGAAACACCATATATTTT. The full variable domain, its missing parts supplied by reference TRBV7-2 and TRBJ1-3, is GAGVSQSPSNKVTEKGKDVELRCDPISGHTALYWYRQSLGQGLEFLIYFQGNSAPDKSGLPSDRFSAERTGGSVSTLTIQRTQQEDSAVYLCASRRGQRNSGNTIYFGEGSWLTVV.

This clone has only a few counts. The V call is TRBV2, the J call TRBJ1-1; D gene ambiguous. The CDR3 is made up of 13 amino acids. Trimming removed 4 bases from V and 0 bases from J, with 6 bases in between. The germline gives CDR1 SNHLY, CDR2 FYNNEI. Here the CDR3 DNA reads TGTGCCAGCAGTGCCCACATGAACACTGAAGCTTTCTTT. Residues: CASSAHMNTEAFF.

Regarding this clone: Distinct nucleotide sequences in the sample also encode this CDR3. J is TRBJ1-5 and V is TRBV19; unclear D gene. CDR1 is LNHDA, CDR2 SQIVND, per germline (reference sequence). The V and J ends lost 0 bases and 6 bases respectively, with 6 bases between them. This CDR3 has 13 amino acids. CDR3 nucleotide sequence: TGTGCCAGTAGTATAGATCTTTCTCAGCCCCAGCATTTT. Its translation is CASSIDLSQPQHF.

This clone has only one observation. The genes are TRBV2 and TRBJ2-5; no reliable D call. The CDR3 length is 13 residues. V was shortened by 2 bases and J by 2 bases, with 6 bases between the two germline ends. The V gene's germline CDR1 is SNHLY and CDR2 FYNNEI. The CDR3 DNA reads TGTGCCAGCAGTGAATGGCAGCAAGAGACCCAGTACTTC. This translates into CASSEWQQETQYF.

The sample holds a few counts of this clone. This sequence joins TRBV19 and TRBJ1-6; a weak D match, TRBD1 (6 bases). The germline CDR1 and CDR2 sequences are LNHDA and SQIVND (reference sequence). Trimming shortened V by 7 bases and J by 0 bases, and 16 bases separated the two germline ends. This CDR3 spans 17 amino acids. CDR3 protein: CASTQGQLSSYNSPLHF. CDR3 nucleotide sequence: TGTGCCAGTACCCAAGGACAGCTCAGCTCCTATAATTCACCCCTCCACTTT.

The rearrangement uses TRBV15 and TRBJ2-7; D is possibly TRBD2 (6 bases). The CDR3 runs to 16 residues. Germline lookup yields CDR1 LNHNV and CDR2 YYDKDF (reference sequence). Trimming removed 0 bases from V and 2 bases from J, with 14 bases in between. The CDR3 bases are TGTGCCACCAGCAGAGATTTTACGGGAGAACCCTACGAGCAGTACTTC. Encoded protein: CATSRDFTGEPYEQYF.

This clone was seen once. The rearrangement uses TRBV6-6 and TRBJ2-2; TRBD2 matches at 8 bases. Germline CDR1 reads MNHNY; CDR2 reads SVGAGI (reference sequence). J was trimmed by 0 bases and V by 5 bases; bases with no gene match: 8. There are 17 residues in the CDR3. CDR3 nucleotide sequence: TGTGCCAGCAGTCCGCAACCGGGACTAGCGAACACCGGGGAGCTGTTTTTT. Its protein product is CASSPQPGLANTGELFF.

The chain has TRBV2 and TRBJ2-7, with D perhaps matching TRBD2 (5 bases). Germline V gives CDR1 SNHLY, CDR2 FYNNEI. This CDR3 is 16 amino acids long. V lost 6 bases and J 7 bases, leaving 25 bases between the germline ends. This CDR3 reads CASSEPGTGHSGEQYF. The CDR3 nucleotides are TGTGCCAGCAGCGAGCCGGGAACGGGCCACTCGGGGGAGCAGTACTTC.

V and J are TRBV7-9 and TRBJ1-6, with 8 bases that match TRBD1. This CDR3 has 17 residues. The trim removed 5 bases at V and 7 bases at J, leaving 13 bases unmatched. Germline lookup yields CDR1 SEHNR and CDR2 FQNEAQ (reference sequence). CDR3 sequence: CASSIWTGPIGNSPLHF. The CDR3 DNA sequence: TGTGCCAGCAGCATATGGACAGGGCCGATTGGGAATTCACCCCTCCACTTT.

The chain links TRBV19 to TRBJ1-6; maybe TRBD1 (5 bases). Trimming left V 2 bases short and J 3 bases short, with 5 bases between. Germline CDR1 LNHDA, CDR2 SQIVND (reference sequence). This CDR3 region has 14 residues. The DNA for the CDR3 is TGTGCCAGTAGTATACAGGGCTATAATTCACCCCTCCACTTT. Protein sequence: CASSIQGYNSPLHF.

This clone appeared a few times. V usage is TRBV5-6 and J usage is TRBJ2-7, with TRBD1 matching 7 bases. V trimming: 1 base; J trimming: 7 bases; junction bases outside the gene matches: 14. The CDR3 covers 16 residues. Germline V gene sequence: CDR1 SGHDT, CDR2 YYEEEE. CDR3 nucleotides: TGTGCCAGCAGCTTGAAATACGGGACAGTCCGTTCGGAGCAGTACTTC. As protein: CASSLKYGTVRSEQYF.

This clone has just a few counts. V and J are TRBV5-1 and TRBJ1-4, with D possibly being TRBD1 (5 bases). Germline CDR1 is SGHRS and CDR2 is YFSETQ. This CDR3 comprises 13 residues. V was trimmed by 2 bases and J by 4 bases, leaving 6 bases between them. The CDR3 DNA reads as TGCGCCAGCAGCTTCGACAGTAATGAAAAACTGTTTTTT. Encoded protein: CASSFDSNEKLFF.

The chain recombines TRBV19 with TRBJ1-1; D is perhaps TRBD1 (6 bases). V lost 3 bases, J lost 5 bases, and 19 bases lay in between. The germline CDR1 and CDR2 sequences are LNHDA and SQIVND (reference sequence). The CDR3 has 16 amino acids. DNA of the CDR3: TGTGCCAGTAGTATCGTGGCCGGGGGGCCGGGGACTGAAGCTTTCTTT. Its translation is CASSIVAGGPGTEAFF.

V and J are TRBV11-1 and TRBJ1-1; D is perhaps TRBD1 (6 bases). The germline CDR1 and CDR2 sequences are SGHAT and FQDESV (reference sequence). V dropped 5 bases and J dropped 4 bases, with 17 bases sitting between them. This CDR3 has 15 residues. CDR3 sequence: CASSLGGGAGTEAFF. In nucleotides, the CDR3 is TGTGCCAGCAGCCTAGGCGGGGGGGCCGGCACTGAAGCTTTCTTT.

The V call is TRBV5-1, the J call TRBJ1-5; 7 nucleotides match TRBD1. With V trimmed by 4 bases and J by 7 bases, 11 bases remained unmatched. The germline V gene has CDR1 SGHRS and CDR2 YFSETQ. The CDR3 is 15 amino acids. The CDR3 spells CASSETGLSRQPQHF. The CDR3 DNA reads as TGCGCCAGCAGCGAGACAGGGCTCAGCAGACAGCCCCAGCATTTT.

DNA of the CDR3: TGCGCCAGCAGCCAGCTAGACAGGGTGGGGGGCTACACCTTC. This translates into CASSQLDRVGGYTF. This chain uses TRBV4-3 with TRBJ1-2; 7 bases are a match to TRBD1. V shed 3 bases and J 8 bases; nucleotides not matched to a gene: 9. The CDR3 runs 14 residues. The germline V gene encodes CDR1 LGHNA and CDR2 YSLEER.

V gene TRBV5-6 combines with J gene TRBJ2-2; TRBD1 is a possible D gene (5 bases). There are 13 residues in the CDR3. The V gene lost 3 bases and the J gene lost 4 bases, with 7 bases spanning the gap. The V gene's germline CDR1 is SGHDT and CDR2 YYEEEE. The CDR3 reads CASSSQGTGELFF. In nucleotides, the CDR3 is TGTGCCAGCAGCTCCCAGGGCACCGGGGAGCTGTTTTTT.

This clone was recorded once. This chain connects TRBV5-4 to TRBJ2-7, with TRBD1 matching over 7 bases. CDR3 size: 14 residues. V lost 3 bases to trimming and J lost 0 bases; unmatched junction nucleotides: 3. Germline V gene sequence: CDR1 SGHNT, CDR2 YYREEE (reference sequence). The CDR3 sequence: CASSSGTVSYEQYF. CDR3 DNA: TGTGCCAGCAGCTCCGGGACAGTCTCCTACGAGCAGTACTTC.